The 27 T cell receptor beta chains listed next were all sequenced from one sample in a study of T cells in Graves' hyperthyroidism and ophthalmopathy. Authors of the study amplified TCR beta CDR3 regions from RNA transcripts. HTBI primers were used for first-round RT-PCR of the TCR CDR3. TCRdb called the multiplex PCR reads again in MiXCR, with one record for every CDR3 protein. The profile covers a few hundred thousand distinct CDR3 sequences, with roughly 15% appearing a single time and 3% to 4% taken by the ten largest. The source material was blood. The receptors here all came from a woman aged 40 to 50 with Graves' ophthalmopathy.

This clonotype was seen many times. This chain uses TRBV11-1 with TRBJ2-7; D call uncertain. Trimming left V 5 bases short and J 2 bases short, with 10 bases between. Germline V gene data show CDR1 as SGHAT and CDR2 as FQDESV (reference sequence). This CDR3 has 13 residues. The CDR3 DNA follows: TGTGCCAGCAGCCGCAACTTTGCCTACGAGCAGTACTTC. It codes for CASSRNFAYEQYF.

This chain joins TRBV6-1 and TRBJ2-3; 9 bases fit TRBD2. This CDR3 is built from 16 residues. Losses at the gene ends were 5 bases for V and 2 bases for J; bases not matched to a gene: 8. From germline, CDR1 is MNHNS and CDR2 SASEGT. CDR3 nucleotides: TGTGCCAGCAGTACACAGCGGGGGGTCACCACAGATACGCAGTATTTT. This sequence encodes CASSTQRGVTTDTQYF.

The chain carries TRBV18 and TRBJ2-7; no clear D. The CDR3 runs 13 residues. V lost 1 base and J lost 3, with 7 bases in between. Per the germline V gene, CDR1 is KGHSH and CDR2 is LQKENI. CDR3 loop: CASSPLAGYEQYF. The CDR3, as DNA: TGTGCCAGCTCACCACTGGCAGGCTACGAGCAGTACTTC.

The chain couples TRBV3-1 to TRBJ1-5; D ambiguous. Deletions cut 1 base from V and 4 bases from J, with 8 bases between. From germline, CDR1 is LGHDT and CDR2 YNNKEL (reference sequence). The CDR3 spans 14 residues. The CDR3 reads CASSQGRLNQPQHF. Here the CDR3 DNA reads TGTGCCAGCAGCCAAGGAAGGTTGAATCAGCCCCAGCATTTT.

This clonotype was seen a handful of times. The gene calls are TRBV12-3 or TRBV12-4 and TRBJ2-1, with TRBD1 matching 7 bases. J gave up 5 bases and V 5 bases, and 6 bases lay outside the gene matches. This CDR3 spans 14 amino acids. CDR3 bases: TGTGCCAGCAGTAGGGGGCACGGGGACAATGAGCAGTTCTTC. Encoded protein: CASSRGHGDNEQFF.

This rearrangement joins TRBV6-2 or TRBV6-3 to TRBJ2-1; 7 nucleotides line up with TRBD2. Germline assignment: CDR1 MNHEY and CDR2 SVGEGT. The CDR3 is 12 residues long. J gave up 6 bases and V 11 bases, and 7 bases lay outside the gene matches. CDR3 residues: CASKGTTNEQFF. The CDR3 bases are TGTGCCTCAAAGGGGACTACCAATGAGCAGTTCTTC.

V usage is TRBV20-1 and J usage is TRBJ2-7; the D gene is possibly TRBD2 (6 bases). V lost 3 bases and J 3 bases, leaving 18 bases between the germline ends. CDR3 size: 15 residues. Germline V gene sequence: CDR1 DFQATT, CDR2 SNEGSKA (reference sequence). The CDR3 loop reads CSARVPGLKYYEQYF. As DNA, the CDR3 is TGCAGTGCTAGGGTCCCGGGACTTAAATACTACGAGCAGTACTTC.

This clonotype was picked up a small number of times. This CDR3 reads CASSLALMGEQFF. As DNA, the CDR3 is TGTGCCAGCAGCTTGGCCTTGATGGGGGAGCAGTTCTTC. This chain connects TRBV5-4 to TRBJ2-1, with no clear D. CDR3 size: 13 residues. Germline V gene sequence: CDR1 SGHNT, CDR2 YYREEE (reference sequence). V lost 0 bases, J lost 10 bases, and 11 bases lay in between.

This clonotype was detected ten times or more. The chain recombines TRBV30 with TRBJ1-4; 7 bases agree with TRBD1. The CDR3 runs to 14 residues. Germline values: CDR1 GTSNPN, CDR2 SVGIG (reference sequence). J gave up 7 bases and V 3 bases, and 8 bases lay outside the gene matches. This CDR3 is CAWRLQGHSEKLFF. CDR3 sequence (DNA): TGTGCCTGGAGGTTACAGGGGCATTCTGAAAAACTGTTTTTT.

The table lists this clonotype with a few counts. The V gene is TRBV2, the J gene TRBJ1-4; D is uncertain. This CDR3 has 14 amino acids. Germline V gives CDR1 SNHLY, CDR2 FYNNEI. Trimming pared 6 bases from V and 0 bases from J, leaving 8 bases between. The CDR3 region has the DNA TGTGCCAGCAGCAAAAGAACAACTAATGAAAAACTGTTTTTT. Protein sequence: CASSKRTTNEKLFF.

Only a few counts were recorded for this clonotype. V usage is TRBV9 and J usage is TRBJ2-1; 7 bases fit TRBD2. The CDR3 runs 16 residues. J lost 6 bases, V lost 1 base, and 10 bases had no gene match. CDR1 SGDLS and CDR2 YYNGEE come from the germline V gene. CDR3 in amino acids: CASSVRRGRAVNEQFF. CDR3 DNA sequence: TGTGCCAGCAGCGTAAGAAGAGGGAGGGCCGTCAATGAGCAGTTCTTC. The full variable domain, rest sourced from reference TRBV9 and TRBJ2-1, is DSGVTQTPKHLITATGQRVTLRCSPRSGDLSVYWYQQSLDQGLQFLIQYYNGEERAKGNILERFSAQQFPDLHSELNLSSLELGDSALYFCASSVRRGRAVNEQFFGPGTRLTVL.

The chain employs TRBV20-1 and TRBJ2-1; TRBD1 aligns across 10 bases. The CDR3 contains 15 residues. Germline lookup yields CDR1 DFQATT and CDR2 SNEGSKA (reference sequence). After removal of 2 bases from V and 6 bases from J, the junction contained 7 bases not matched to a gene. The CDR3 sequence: CSARPGQGLFNEQFF. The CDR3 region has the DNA TGCAGTGCTAGACCGGGACAGGGGTTGTTCAATGAGCAGTTCTTC.

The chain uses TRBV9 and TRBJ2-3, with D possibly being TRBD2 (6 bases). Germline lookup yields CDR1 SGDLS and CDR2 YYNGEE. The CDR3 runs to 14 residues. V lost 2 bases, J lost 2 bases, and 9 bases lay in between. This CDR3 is CASSVAGFTDTQYF. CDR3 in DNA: TGTGCCAGCAGCGTCGCGGGATTCACAGATACGCAGTATTTT.

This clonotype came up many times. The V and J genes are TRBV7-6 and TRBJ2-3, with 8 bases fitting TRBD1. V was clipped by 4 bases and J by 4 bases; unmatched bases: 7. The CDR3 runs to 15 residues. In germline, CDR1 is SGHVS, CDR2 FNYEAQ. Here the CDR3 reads CASSYGQGTADTQYF. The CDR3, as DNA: TGTGCCAGCAGCTACGGACAGGGCACGGCAGATACGCAGTATTTT.

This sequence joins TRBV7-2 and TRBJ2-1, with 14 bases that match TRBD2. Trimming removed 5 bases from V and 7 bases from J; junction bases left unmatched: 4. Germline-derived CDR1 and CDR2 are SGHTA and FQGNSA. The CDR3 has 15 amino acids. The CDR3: CASSRRTSGRNEQFF. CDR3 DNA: TGTGCCAGCAGCCGCCGGACTAGCGGGAGGAATGAGCAGTTCTTC.

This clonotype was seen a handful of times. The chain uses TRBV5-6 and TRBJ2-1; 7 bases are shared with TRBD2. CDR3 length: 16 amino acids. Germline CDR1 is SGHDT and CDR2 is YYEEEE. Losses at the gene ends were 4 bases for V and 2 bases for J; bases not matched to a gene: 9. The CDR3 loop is CASSDLMGGAYNEQFF. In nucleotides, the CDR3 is TGTGCCAGCAGCGATCTGATGGGGGGGGCCTACAATGAGCAGTTCTTC.

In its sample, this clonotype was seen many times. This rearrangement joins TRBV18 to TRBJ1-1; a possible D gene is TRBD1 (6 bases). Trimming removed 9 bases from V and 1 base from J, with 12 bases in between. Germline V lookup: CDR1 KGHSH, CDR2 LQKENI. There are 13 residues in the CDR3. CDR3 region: CASNEGQNTEAFF. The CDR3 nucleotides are TGTGCCAGTAACGAGGGACAGAACACTGAAGCTTTCTTT.

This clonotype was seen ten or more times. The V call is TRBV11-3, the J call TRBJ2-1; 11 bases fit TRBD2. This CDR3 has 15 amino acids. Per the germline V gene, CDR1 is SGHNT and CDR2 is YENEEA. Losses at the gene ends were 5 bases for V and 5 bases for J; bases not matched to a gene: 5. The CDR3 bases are TGTGCCAGCAGCCCCTGGGGACTAGCGGACAATGAGCAGTTCTTC. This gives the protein CASSPWGLADNEQFF.

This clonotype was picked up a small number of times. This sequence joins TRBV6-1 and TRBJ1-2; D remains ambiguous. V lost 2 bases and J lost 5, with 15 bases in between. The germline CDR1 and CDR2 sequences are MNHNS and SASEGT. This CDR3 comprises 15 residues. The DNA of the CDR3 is TGTGCCAGCAGTGAAAAGACACGTAACCCTTATGGCTACACCTTC. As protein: CASSEKTRNPYGYTF.

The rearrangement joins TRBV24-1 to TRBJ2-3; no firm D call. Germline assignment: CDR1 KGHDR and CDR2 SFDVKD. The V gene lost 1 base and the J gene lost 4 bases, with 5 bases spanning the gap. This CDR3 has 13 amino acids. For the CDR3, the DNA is TGTGCCACCAGTGATTTCCACGCAGATACGCAGTATTTT. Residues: CATSDFHADTQYF.

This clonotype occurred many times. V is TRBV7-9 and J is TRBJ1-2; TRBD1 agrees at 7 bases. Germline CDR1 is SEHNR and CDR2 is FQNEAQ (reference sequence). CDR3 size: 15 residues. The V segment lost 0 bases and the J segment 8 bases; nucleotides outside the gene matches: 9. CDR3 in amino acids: CASSLAGQGVIGYTF. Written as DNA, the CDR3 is TGTGCCAGCAGCTTAGCTGGCCAGGGGGTAATCGGCTACACCTTC. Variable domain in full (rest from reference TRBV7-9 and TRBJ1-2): DTGVSQNPRHKITKRGQNVTFRCDPISEHNRLYWYRQTLGQGPEFLTYFQNEAQLEKSRLLSDRFSAERPKGSFSTLEIQRTEQGDSAMYLCASSLAGQGVIGYTFGSGTRLTVV.

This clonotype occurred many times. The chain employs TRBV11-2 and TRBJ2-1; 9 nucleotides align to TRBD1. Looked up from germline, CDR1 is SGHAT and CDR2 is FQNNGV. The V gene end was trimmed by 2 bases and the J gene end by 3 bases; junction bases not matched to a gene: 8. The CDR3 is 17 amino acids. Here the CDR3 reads CASSLRSPGQGYNEQFF. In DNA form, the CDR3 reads TGTGCCAGCAGCTTACGCTCCCCGGGACAGGGCTACAATGAGCAGTTCTTC.

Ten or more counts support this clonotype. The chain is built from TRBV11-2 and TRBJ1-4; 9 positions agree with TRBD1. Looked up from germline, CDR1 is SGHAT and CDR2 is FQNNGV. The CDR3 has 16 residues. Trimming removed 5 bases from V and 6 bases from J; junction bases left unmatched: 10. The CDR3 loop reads CASSPVAQGADEKLFF. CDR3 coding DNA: TGTGCCAGCAGCCCAGTGGCACAGGGGGCCGATGAAAAACTGTTTTTT.

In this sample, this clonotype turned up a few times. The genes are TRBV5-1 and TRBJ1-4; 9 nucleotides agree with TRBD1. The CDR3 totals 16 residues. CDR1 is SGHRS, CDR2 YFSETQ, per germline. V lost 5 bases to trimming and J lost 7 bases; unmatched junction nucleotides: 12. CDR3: CASSPHYRGLGEKLFF. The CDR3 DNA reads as TGCGCCAGCAGTCCCCACTACAGGGGGCTTGGTGAAAAACTGTTTTTT.

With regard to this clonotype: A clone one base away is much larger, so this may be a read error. The DNA for the CDR3 is TGCAGTGGCAGCCCGGACCTGCGTCAGACCCAGTACTTC. Translation gives CSGSPDLRQTQYF. The V gene is TRBV20-1, the J gene TRBJ2-5; D is undetermined. This CDR3 is 13 amino acids long. Trimming stripped 7 bases from V and 6 bases from J, with 18 bases between. CDR1 DFQATT and CDR2 SNEGSKA come from the germline V gene (reference sequence).

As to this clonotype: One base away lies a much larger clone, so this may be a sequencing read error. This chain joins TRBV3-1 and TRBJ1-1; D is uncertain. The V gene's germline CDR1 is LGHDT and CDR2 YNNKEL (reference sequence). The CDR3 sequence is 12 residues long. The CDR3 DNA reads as TGTGCCAGCGGCCAACCCGGGGCTGAAGCTTTCTTT. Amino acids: CASGQPGAEAFF.

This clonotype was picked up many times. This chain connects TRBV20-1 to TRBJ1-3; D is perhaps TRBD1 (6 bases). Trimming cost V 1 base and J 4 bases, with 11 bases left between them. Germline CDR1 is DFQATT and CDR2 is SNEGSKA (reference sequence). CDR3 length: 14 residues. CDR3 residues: CSARGGADGNTIYF. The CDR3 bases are TGCAGTGCTAGAGGGGGGGCTGACGGAAACACCATATATTTT.